A selection of T cell receptor beta chains follows, all from one sample in a study of cytomegalovirus exposure and HLA in healthy donors. The table came from immunoSEQ multiplex PCR; TCRdb's copy has only in-frame clones and leaves some out. The sample carries about 300,000 clones, 86% recorded once. Sequenced sample: PBMCs. Receptors were obtained from a man aged 35-49 years in good health and CMV-seropositive. Both conserved end residues are part of each CDR3. The D gene is left open where the match is weak. Rows give clone size only sometimes, using once, few, many, or a class for an expanded clone.

j_gene | v_gene | abundance | d_gene | CDR3aa | CDR3nt
TRBJ1-3 | TRBV7-9 | - | - | CASSLARGEFSGNTIYF | TGTGCCAGCAGCTTAGCGCGAGGAGAGTTTTCTGGAAACACCATATATTTT
TRBJ2-5 | TRBV6-1 | - | TRBD1 | CASSEVRGMETQYF | TGTGCCAGCAGTGAAGTCAGGGGGATGGAGACCCAGTACTTC
TRBJ1-2 | TRBV7-9 | - | TRBD1 | CASSPGTDLLGYTF | TGTGCCAGCAGCCCTGGGACAGACTTATTAGGGTACACCTTC
TRBJ2-2 | TRBV7-7 | - | TRBD1 | CASSPRQGVPGELFF | TGTGCTAGCAGCCCCCGACAGGGGGTTCCCGGGGAGCTGTTTTTT
TRBJ2-7 | TRBV27 | - | TRBD2 | CASSLQSGRFYEQYF | TGTGCCAGCAGTTTACAAAGCGGGAGGTTCTACGAGCAGTACTTC
TRBJ2-1 | TRBV9 | - | - | CASSLRDWVYNEQFF | TGTGCCAGCAGCCTCCGGGACTGGGTCTACAATGAGCAGTTCTTC
TRBJ1-6 | TRBV5-1 | - | - | CASSPGQPNSPLHF | TGCGCCAGCAGCCCCGGACAGCCGAATTCACCCCTCCACTTT
TRBJ2-7 | TRBV11-1 | - | - | CASSLRDSYEQYF | TGTGCCAGCAGCCTTCGGGATTCCTACGAGCAGTACTTC
TRBJ1-1 | TRBV5-1 | once | - | CASSSRHLPMNTEAFF | TGCGCCAGCAGCTCGCGACACCTGCCCATGAACACTGAAGCTTTCTTT
TRBJ2-1 | TRBV20-1 | - | TRBD2 | CSGSGGNEQFF | TGCAGTGGTTCGGGGGGCAATGAGCAGTTCTTC
TRBJ2-7 | TRBV27 | - | - | CASSFSGSYEQYF | TGTGCCAGCAGTTTTAGCGGTTCCTACGAGCAGTACTTC
TRBJ2-1 | TRBV6-5 | - | - | CASRHTENYNEQFF | TGTGCCAGCAGACACACAGAGAACTACAATGAGCAGTTCTTC
TRBJ1-1 | TRBV6-5 | few | - | CASSSPGHAEAFF | TGTGCCAGCAGTTCGCCGGGACATGCTGAAGCTTTCTTT
TRBJ2-5 | TRBV5-1 | - | TRBD2 | CASSLAVGGLAEETQYF | TGCGCCAGCAGCTTGGCGGTCGGGGGACTAGCGGAAGAGACCCAGTACTTC